Shown below are 13 T cell receptor beta chains from a single sample sequenced in a study of T-cell reconstitution after alpha-beta-depleted transplantation in children. Preparation of the TCRbeta library used unique molecular identifiers. TCRdb re-derived calls from the PCR reads in MiXCR, one entry per CDR3 protein. The data contain 45,000 to 70,000 distinct CDR3 sequences, about 40% of them seen just once; the ten biggest clones take up more than 95%. Specimen: PBMCs, mostly from graft donor cells, collected 360 days after TCRalphabeta/CD19-depleted stem cell transplant. The origin of the receptors is a male patient younger than 18 who had a stem cell transplant for acute lymphoblastic leukemia, so the T cells may come from the graft donor.

V gene TRBV7-9 combines with J gene TRBJ2-6; 8 positions match TRBD1. In germline, CDR1 is SEHNR, CDR2 FQNEAQ (reference sequence). Trimming removed 4 bases from V and 2 bases from J; junction bases left unmatched: 7. The CDR3 spans 17 residues. The CDR3 loop reads CASSSWDRSPGANVLTF. CDR3 sequence (DNA): TGTGCCAGCAGCTCCTGGGACAGGAGCCCTGGGGCCAACGTCCTGACTTTC.

This sequence joins TRBV9 and TRBJ2-1; D not resolved. The CDR3 has 13 amino acids. Trimming shortened V by 6 bases and J by 4 bases, and 11 bases separated the two germline ends. CDR1 is SGDLS and CDR2 is YYNGEE in the germline V gene. CDR3 nucleotides: TGTGCCAGCATACAGAAACCGTACAATGAGCAGTTCTTC. Translating it yields CASIQKPYNEQFF.

The chain recombines TRBV6-5 with TRBJ2-2; D is uncertain. The CDR3 totals 13 residues. Germline-derived CDR1 and CDR2 are MNHEY and SVGAGI. V gave up 1 base and J gave up 1 base, with 1 base separating them. The CDR3 loop is CASSYLNTGELFF. As DNA, the CDR3 is TGTGCCAGCAGTTACTTGAACACCGGGGAGCTGTTTTTT.

The rearrangement joins TRBV10-3 to TRBJ2-5; D gene ambiguous. The germline V gene has CDR1 ENHRY and CDR2 SYGVKD. Trimming removed 10 bases from V and 1 base from J, with 13 bases in between. The CDR3 is 13 amino acids. CDR3 nucleotide sequence: TGTGCCAACGTCTTACCGCCCCAAGAGACCCAGTACTTC. Translated, it gives CANVLPPQETQYF.

This chain connects TRBV27 to TRBJ1-6, with D perhaps matching TRBD1 (5 bases). V lost 6 bases and J lost 4, with 16 bases in between. The length of the CDR3 is 16 residues. Germline V lookup: CDR1 MNHEY, CDR2 SMNVEV (reference sequence). The CDR3 here is CASSKTAGGYNSPLHF. The CDR3 nucleotides read TGTGCCAGCAGCAAGACAGCCGGCGGGTATAATTCACCCCTCCACTTT.

In this sample, this clonotype turned up a few times. The chain combines TRBV5-5 with TRBJ1-1; unclear D gene. CDR3 length: 13 amino acids. V lost 1 base and J 5 bases, leaving 9 bases between the germline ends. Germline lookup yields CDR1 SGHKS and CDR2 YYEKEE (reference sequence). The CDR3 sequence: CASSLLWGTEAFF. DNA of the CDR3: TGTGCCAGCAGCTTGCTTTGGGGTACTGAAGCTTTCTTT. The whole variable domain, filled in from reference TRBV5-5 and TRBJ1-1, reads DAGVTQSPTHLIKTRGQQVTLRCSPISGHKSVSWYQQVLGQGPQFIFQYYEKEERGRGNFPDRFSARQFPNYSSELNVNALLLGDSALYLCASSLLWGTEAFFGQGTRLTVV.

This clonotype was detected only a few times. The J gene is TRBJ2-7, the V gene TRBV2; D call uncertain. The CDR3 has 12 residues. Germline lookup yields CDR1 SNHLY and CDR2 FYNNEI. V lost 6 bases to trimming and J lost 2 bases, with 8 bases between them. The CDR3 coding sequence is TGTGCCAGCAGCGCCGAAACCTACGAGCAGTACTTC. It translates to CASSAETYEQYF.

V is TRBV12-3 or TRBV12-4 and J is TRBJ1-5, with unresolved D. Deletions cut 4 bases from V and 3 bases from J, with 7 bases between. The CDR3 contains 13 residues. The CDR3 nucleotides are TGTGCCAGCAGTTGTGAGAACAATCAGCCCCAGCATTTT. Its translation: CASSCENNQPQHF.

This clonotype was observed a handful of times. The CDR3, as DNA: TGTGCCAGCAGTTTGTACTCCTTTATGTACTTC. Protein sequence: CASSLYSFMYF. The chain recombines TRBV28 with TRBJ2-5, with D hard to call. This CDR3 has 11 amino acids. Trimming removed 3 bases at V and 13 bases at J, with 12 bases between. Per germline, CDR1 MDHEN and CDR2 SYDVKM.

The V and J genes are TRBV6-5 and TRBJ2-2; maybe TRBD2 (6 bases). The CDR3 covers 12 residues. V dropped 8 bases and J dropped 5 bases, with 9 bases sitting between them. Germline loops: CDR1 MNHEY, CDR2 SVGAGI. CDR3 sequence: CASVGGTGELFF. The DNA of the CDR3 is TGTGCCAGCGTGGGGGGTACCGGGGAGCTGTTTTTT.

This clonotype was observed a few times. V gene TRBV27 combines with J gene TRBJ2-7; 9 bases map to TRBD1. This CDR3 has 13 amino acids. J lost 3 bases, V lost 4 bases, and 1 base had no gene match. Germline-derived CDR1 and CDR2 are MNHEY and SMNVEV (reference sequence). This CDR3 reads CASSWGQGYEQYF. The CDR3 DNA is TGTGCCAGCAGTTGGGGACAGGGCTACGAGCAGTACTTC.

The V gene is TRBV29-1, the J gene TRBJ2-5; a weak D match, TRBD1 (6 bases). The V end was cut by 7 bases, the J end by 9 bases, with 18 bases between. The CDR3 loop spans 12 amino acids. The germline gives CDR1 SQVTM, CDR2 ANQGSEA. CDR3: CSAKTGSEPQYF. CDR3 coding DNA: TGCAGCGCCAAGACAGGTTCTGAGCCCCAGTACTTC.

The gene calls are TRBV27 and TRBJ2-3; 11 nucleotides align to TRBD2. The CDR3 runs 17 residues. Germline assignment: CDR1 MNHEY and CDR2 SMNVEV (reference sequence). V shed 8 bases and J 3 bases; nucleotides not matched to a gene: 13. The CDR3 is CASGPPRRLAGTDTQYF. The CDR3 DNA reads TGTGCCAGCGGCCCGCCCAGACGACTAGCGGGGACAGATACGCAGTATTTT.